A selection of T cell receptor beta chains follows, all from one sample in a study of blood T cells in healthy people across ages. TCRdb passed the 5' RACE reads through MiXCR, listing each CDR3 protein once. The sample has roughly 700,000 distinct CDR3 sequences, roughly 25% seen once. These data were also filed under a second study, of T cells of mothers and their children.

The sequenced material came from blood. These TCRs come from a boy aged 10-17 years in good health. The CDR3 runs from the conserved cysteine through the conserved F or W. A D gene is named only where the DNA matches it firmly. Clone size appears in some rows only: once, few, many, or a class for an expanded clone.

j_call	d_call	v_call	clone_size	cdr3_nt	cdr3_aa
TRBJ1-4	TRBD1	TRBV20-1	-	TGCAGTGCTCGGCGGACAGGGTCACATGGTAATGAAAAACTGTTTTTT	CSARRTGSHGNEKLFF
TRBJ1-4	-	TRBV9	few	TGTGCCAGCAGCGTGGGGTCACTTAATGAAAAACTGTTTTTT	CASSVGSLNEKLFF
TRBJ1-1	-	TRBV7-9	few	TGTGCCAGCGGGCATGAGGGCACTGAAGCTTTCTTT	CASGHEGTEAFF
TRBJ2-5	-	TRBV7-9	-	TGTGCCAGCAGCTTAGAAGCTTACCCGAGGGAGCAGTACTTC	CASSLEAYPREQYF
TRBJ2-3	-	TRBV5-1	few	TGCGCCAGCAGCTTGGCCAGGGGGGAAATTGCTGATACGCAGTATTTT	CASSLARGEIADTQYF
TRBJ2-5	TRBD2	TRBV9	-	TGTGCCAGCAGCGTGGGAGGGGCGGAAGAGACCCAGTACTTC	CASSVGGAEETQYF
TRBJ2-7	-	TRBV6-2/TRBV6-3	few	TGTGCCAGCAGTTACTCGTTTAGCATACCGTCCTACGAGCAGTACTTC	CASSYSFSIPSYEQYF
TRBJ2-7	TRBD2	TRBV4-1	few	TGCGCCAGCAGCCAAGACGCGGGGGGCTCCTACGAGCAGTACTTC	CASSQDAGGSYEQYF
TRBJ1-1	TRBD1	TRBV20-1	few	TGCAGTGCTAGCCCAGGGGGCACTGAAGCTTTCTTT	CSASPGGTEAFF
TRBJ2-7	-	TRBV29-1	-	TGCAGCGTTGAAGAGTGGGAACCGACCTACGAGCAGTACTTC	CSVEEWEPTYEQYF
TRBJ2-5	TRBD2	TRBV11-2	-	TGTGCCAGCAGCCTGCGGACTAGCGGGGGACAAGAGACCCAGTACTTC	CASSLRTSGGQETQYF
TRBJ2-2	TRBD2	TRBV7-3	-	TGTGCCAGCAGCTTAGAACTAGCGGGTACCGGGGAGCTGTTTTTT	CASSLELAGTGELFF
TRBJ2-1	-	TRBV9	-	TGTGCCAGCAGCGTAGCTGTAGCGAACAATGAGCAGTTCTTC	CASSVAVANNEQFF
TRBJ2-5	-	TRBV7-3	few	TGTGCCAGCTCCGGGCTGATGGGGCAGACCCAGTACTTC	CASSGLMGQTQYF
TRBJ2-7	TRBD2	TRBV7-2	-	TGTGCCAGCAGCTTGCTAGCGGGAGCCCACGAGCAGTACTTC	CASSLLAGAHEQYF
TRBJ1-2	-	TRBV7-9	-	TGTGCCAGCAGCTTAGATGGGGACCCTAACTATGGCTACACCTTC	CASSLDGDPNYGYTF
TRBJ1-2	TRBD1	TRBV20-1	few	TGCAGTGCTAGAGAGCCAGGGGGAGTCTATGGCTACACCTTC	CSAREPGGVYGYTF
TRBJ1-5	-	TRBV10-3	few	TGTGCCATCAGTGAGCCTAAAGAGGGGCCGGGGCAGCCCCAGCATTTT	CAISEPKEGPGQPQHF
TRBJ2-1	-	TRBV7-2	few	TGTGCCAGCAGCTTTTCAGGGGCATCGGATGAGCAGTTCTTC	CASSFSGASDEQFF
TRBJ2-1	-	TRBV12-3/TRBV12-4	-	TGTGCCAGCACCCGAGGGGTACATGAGCAGTTCTTC	CASTRGVHEQFF
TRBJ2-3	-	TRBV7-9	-	TGTGCCAGAAGCTTATACCCGTCTAGGGGCATCACAGATACGCAGTATTTT	CARSLYPSRGITDTQYF
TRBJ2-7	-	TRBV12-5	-	TGTGCTAGTGGTACCCTAGTAGGGACTTTCCTCTACGAGCAGTACTTC	CASGTLVGTFLYEQYF
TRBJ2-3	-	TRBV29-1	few	TGCAGCGTTGAAGGTGGGGTATCTAGCACAGATACGCAGTATTTT	CSVEGGVSSTDTQYF
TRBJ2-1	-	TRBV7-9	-	TGTTCCAGCAGCTTAGAGTCCCCACAGCTACCTTACAATGAGCAGTTCTTC	CSSSLESPQLPYNEQFF
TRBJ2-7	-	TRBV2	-	TGTGCCAGCAGTGATAATGTCAGTTCCTACGAGCAGTACTTC	CASSDNVSSYEQYF
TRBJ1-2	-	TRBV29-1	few	TGCAGCGTTCCTTCTGATATACAGGCGATCTATGGCTACACCTTC	CSVPSDIQAIYGYTF
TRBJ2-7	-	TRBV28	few	TGTGCCAGCAGTTTATCTGGGCCCTACACGGACGAGCAGTACTTC	CASSLSGPYTDEQYF
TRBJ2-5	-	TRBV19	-	TGTGCCAGTAGTCAGAGGCGGATCCAAGAGACCCAGTACTTC	CASSQRRIQETQYF
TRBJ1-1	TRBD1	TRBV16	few	TGTGCCAGCAGCCTTAGGCCAGGGGGCACGAACACTGAAGCTTTCTTT	CASSLRPGGTNTEAFF